Below, one T cell receptor beta chain is given with its context. Its antigen is currently unknown. This entry is derived from a study of cytomegalovirus exposure and HLA in healthy donors. The wider study: The 100 million to 140 million unique TCR beta sequences, from approximately 170 million T cells, were found by an earlier analysis.

Germline V gene sequence: CDR1 KGHSH, CDR2 LQKENI. The CDR3 totals 15 residues. Trimming left V 0 bases short and J 2 bases short, with 9 bases between. Findings of the study overall: Clonal expansion, a later analysis showed, was greater in HLA-associated TCR beta chains than in equally common others.

Nominally healthy donors provided the samples, though records likely missed some immune exposures. Amplification used 60 Vbeta primers and 13 Jbeta primers. The table came from immunoSEQ multiplex PCR; TCRdb's copy has only in-frame clones and leaves some out. The sample consists of about 160,000 clones, 60% to 85% of them appearing once. The TCR sequence derives from a man aged 30 to 45 in good health and CMV-seropositive. The gene calls are TRBV18 and TRBJ2-3; D perhaps matches TRBD1 (5 bases). Source material: PBMCs. The CDR3 DNA reads TGTGCCAGCTCACCACCGAGCAGGGACACAGATACGCAGTATTTT. Protein product: CASSPPSRDTDTQYF. Drawing the rest from reference TRBV18 and TRBJ2-3, the complete variable domain is NAGVMQNPRHLVRRRGQEARLRCSPMKGHSHVYWYRQLPEEGLKFMVYLQKENIIDESGMPKERFSAEFPKEGPSILRIQQVVRGDSAAYFCASSPPSRDTDTQYFGPGTRLTVL.